This TCR beta chain came from a study of blood T cell repertoires in COVID-19. Background on the study: Spain, Italy and the United States supplied samples that represented acute and convalescent COVID-19. T cells, B-cell-depleted T cells, or PBMCs supplied cDNA or gDNA.

The germline V and J ends were trimmed by 3 bases and 5 bases, with 10 bases remaining between them. The CDR3 is 13 residues long. CDR1 is KGHSH, CDR2 LQKENI, per germline. In the original workflow: Estimation of nucleated cell counts relied on the amplification of reference gene primers. This table comes from immunoSEQ multiplex PCR, and its TCRdb copy is limited to in-frame clones, with some not included. V, J and clone size were drawn from that table, and D and trimming were deduced from the DNA. The repertoire has 120,000 or so clones, approximately 90% of them found once; the top ten carry 1.5% to 1.9%.

This chain links TRBV18 with TRBJ2-5; D remains unclear. The TCR sequence derives from a human donor in a cohort sampled during active COVID-19. Input material: peripheral blood. For the CDR3, the DNA is TGTGCCAGCTCACCGAACAATCTGGAGACCCAGTACTTC. The encoded protein is CASSPNNLETQYF.